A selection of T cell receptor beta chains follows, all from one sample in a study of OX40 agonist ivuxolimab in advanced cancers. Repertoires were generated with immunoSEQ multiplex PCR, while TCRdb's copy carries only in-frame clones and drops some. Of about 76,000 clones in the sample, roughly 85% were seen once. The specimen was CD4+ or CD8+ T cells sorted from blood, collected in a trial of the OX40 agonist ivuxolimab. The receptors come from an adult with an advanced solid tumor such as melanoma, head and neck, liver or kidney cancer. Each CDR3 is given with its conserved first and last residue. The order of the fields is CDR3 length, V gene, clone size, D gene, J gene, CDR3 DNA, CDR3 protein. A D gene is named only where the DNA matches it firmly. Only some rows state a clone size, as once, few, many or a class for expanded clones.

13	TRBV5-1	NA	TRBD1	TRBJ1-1	TGCGCCAGCAGCTTACAGGGGGACACTGAAGCTTTCTTT	CASSLQGDTEAFF
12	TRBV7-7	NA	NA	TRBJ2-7	TGTGCTAGCAGCCCCTATGAGGGCGAGCAGTACTTC	CASSPYEGEQYF
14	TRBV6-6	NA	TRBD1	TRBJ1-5	TGTGCCAGCAGGGACAGGGGGAATAATCAGCCCCAGCATTTT	CASRDRGNNQPQHF
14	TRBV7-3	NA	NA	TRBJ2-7	TGTGCCAGCAGCCCGTCTTCGGGAAACTACGAGCAGTACTTC	CASSPSSGNYEQYF
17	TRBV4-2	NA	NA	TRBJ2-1	TGTGCCAGCAGCCAAGCTTGGACTCTCGGCGTTTACAATGAGCAGTTCTTC	CASSQAWTLGVYNEQFF
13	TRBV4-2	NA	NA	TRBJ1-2	TGTGCCAGCAGCCAAGATAGAGCCTTGGGCTACACCTTC	CASSQDRALGYTF
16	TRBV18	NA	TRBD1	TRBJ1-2	TGTGCCAGCTCACCGCGCAGAGACAGGGAGAACTATGGCTACACCTTC	CASSPRRDRENYGYTF
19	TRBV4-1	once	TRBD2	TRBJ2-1	TGCGCCAGCAGCCAGGTTCCCGGGACTAGCGGGGGGACCTACAATGAGCAGTTCTTC	CASSQVPGTSGGTYNEQFF
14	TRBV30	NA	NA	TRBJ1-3	TGTGCCTGGAGAAGGGGTTCGTATGGAAACACCATATATTTT	CAWRRGSYGNTIYF
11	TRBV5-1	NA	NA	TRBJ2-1	TGCGCCAGCAGCTTGCCCGGGGAGCAGTTCTTC	CASSLPGEQFF
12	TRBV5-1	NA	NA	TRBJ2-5	TGCGCCAGCAGCCTCGAACGGGGGACCCAGTACTTC	CASSLERGTQYF
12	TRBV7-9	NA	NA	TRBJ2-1	TGTGCCAGCAGCTCCTCTGGGAATGAGCAGTTCTTC	CASSSSGNEQFF
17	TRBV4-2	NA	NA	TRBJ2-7	TGTGCCAGCAGCCAAGCAAACGGGGCAGGGGAACCCTACGAGCAGTACTTC	CASSQANGAGEPYEQYF
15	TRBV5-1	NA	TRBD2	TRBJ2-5	TGCGCCAGCAGCTTGGCGACTAGCGGCCCAGAGACCCAGTACTTC	CASSLATSGPETQYF
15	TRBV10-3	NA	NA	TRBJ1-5	TGTGCCATCAGCAAGACAGGATCTAGCAATCAGCCCCAGCATTTT	CAISKTGSSNQPQHF
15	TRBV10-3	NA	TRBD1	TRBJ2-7	TGTGCCATCAGTGGCAGGACAGGGCCAGCCTACGAGCAGTACTTC	CAISGRTGPAYEQYF
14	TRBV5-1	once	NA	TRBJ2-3	TGCGCCAGCAGCCCCAGCACAAGCACAGATACGCAGTATTTT	CASSPSTSTDTQYF
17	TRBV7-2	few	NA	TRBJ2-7	TGTGCCAGCAGCCCCTCCCGGGGAGCGGAAAGCTCCTACGAGCAGTACTTC	CASSPSRGAESSYEQYF